The entry below gives a single T cell receptor (beta chain) sequence along with its context. Its antigen is as yet unknown. These data originate in a study of PD-1 blockade in classical Hodgkin lymphoma. After autologous stem cell transplantation all patients relapsed, and prior brentuximab vedotin exposure differed between cohorts. Sequenced by immunoSEQ multiplex PCR; TCRdb stores in-frame clones only, minus some. This table has tens of thousands of clones, about 90% appearing once. Germline-derived CDR1 and CDR2 are KGHSH and LQKENI. Trimming cost V 3 bases and J 2 bases, with 7 bases left between them. The CDR3 loop spans 13 amino acids. Study-level points and caveats: Some patients started nivolumab under 1 year after ASCT, and they were excluded. Partial responders and progressors had significantly lower baseline TCR diversity. Unlike CD8+ TCR diversity, which did not rise significantly by C4D1, CD4+ TCR diversity did.

Material: peripheral blood mononuclear cells (PBMCs), obtained at baseline. The rearrangement links TRBV18 to TRBJ2-5; D is perhaps TRBD2 (6 bases). The sequence derives from a human donor with classical Hodgkin lymphoma. CDR3 sequence: CASSPGGQETQYF. The CDR3 DNA reads as TGTGCCAGCTCACCGGGAGGACAAGAGACCCAGTACTTC.